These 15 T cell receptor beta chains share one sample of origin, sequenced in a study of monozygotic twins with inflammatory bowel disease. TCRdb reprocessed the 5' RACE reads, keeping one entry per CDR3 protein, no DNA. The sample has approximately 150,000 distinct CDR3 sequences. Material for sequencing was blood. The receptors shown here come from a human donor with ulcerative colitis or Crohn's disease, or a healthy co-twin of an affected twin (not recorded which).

CDR3 protein: CASSPGTSGSNEEETQYF. The V gene is TRBV5-1, the J gene TRBJ2-5; no DNA is available, so the TRBD2 call from TCRdb remains unchecked. The CDR3 runs 18 residues. The germline V gene encodes CDR1 SGHRS and CDR2 YFSETQ.

CDR3 amino acids: CASSPAQGRNEQFF. The genes are TRBV6-1 and TRBJ2-1; TCRdb indicates TRBD1, and absent DNA this call remains unverified. Germline V gene data show CDR1 as MNHNS and CDR2 as SASEGT. The CDR3 totals 14 residues.

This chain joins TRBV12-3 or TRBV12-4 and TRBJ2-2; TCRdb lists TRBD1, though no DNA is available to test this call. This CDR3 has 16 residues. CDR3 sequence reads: CASSLIQGQDTGELFF.

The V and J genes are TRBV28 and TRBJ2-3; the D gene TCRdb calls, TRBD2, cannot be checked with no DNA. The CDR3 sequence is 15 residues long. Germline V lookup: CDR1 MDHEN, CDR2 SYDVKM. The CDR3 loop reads CASSRTSGSWDTQYF.

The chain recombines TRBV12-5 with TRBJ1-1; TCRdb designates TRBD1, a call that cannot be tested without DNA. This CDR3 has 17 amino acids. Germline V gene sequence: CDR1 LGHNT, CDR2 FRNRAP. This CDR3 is CASGLLRRDRMNTEAFF.

CDR3: CASSLSRTDYNEQFF. The chain is built from TRBV5-1 and TRBJ2-1; TCRdb picks TRBD1, but there is no DNA to check that call. The CDR3 consists of 15 residues. The germline CDR1 and CDR2 sequences are SGHRS and YFSETQ.

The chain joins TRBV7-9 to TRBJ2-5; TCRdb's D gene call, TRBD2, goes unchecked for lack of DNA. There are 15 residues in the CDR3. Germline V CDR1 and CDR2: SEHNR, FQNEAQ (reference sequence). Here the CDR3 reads CASSPPGGGQETQYF.

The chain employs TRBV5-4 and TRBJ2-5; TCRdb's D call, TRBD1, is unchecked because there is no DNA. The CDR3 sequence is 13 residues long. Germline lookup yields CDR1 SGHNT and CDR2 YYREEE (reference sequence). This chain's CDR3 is CASMTGRGETQYF.

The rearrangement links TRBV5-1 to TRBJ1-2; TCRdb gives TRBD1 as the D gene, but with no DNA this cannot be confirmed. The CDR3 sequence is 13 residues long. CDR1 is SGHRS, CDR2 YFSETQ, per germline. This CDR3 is CASSLEGKYGYTF.

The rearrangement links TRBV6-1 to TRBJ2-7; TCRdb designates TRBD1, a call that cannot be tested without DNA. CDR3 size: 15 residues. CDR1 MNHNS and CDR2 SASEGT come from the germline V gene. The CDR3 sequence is CASSEYRTVVAEQYF.

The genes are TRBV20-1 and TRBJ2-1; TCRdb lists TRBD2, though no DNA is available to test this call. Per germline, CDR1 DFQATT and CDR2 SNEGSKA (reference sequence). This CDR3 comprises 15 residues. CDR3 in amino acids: CSAVLAGGYVNEQFF.

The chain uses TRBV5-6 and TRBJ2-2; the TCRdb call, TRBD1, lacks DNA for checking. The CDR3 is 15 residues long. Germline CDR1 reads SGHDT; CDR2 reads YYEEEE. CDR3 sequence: CASSFGTGGTGELFF.

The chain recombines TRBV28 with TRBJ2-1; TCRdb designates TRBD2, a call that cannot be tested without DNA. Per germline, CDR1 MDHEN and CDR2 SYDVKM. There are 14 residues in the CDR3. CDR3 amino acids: CASSAGLAPDEQFF.

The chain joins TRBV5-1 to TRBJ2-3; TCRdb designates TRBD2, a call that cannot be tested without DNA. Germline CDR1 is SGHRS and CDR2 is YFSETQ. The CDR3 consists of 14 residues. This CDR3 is CASSREGSTDTQYF.

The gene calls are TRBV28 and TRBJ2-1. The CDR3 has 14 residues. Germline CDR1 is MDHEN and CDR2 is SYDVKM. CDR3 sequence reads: CASSEAYNYNEQFF.